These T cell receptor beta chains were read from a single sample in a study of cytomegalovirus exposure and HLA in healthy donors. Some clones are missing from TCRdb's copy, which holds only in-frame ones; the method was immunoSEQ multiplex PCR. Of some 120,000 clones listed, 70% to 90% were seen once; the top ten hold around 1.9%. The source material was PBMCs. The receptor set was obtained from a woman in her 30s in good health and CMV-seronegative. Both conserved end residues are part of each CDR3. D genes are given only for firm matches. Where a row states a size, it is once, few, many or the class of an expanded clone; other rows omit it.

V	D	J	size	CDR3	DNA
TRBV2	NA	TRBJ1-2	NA	CASSEGPNYGYTF	TGTGCCAGCAGTGAAGGGCCTAACTATGGCTACACCTTC
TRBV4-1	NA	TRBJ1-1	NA	CASSQGGEVAFF	TGCGCCAGCAGCCAAGGAGGGGAGGTGGCTTTCTTT
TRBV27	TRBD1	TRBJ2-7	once	CASSTGQGSSYEQYF	TGTGCCAGCAGTACGGGACAGGGTAGCTCCTACGAGCAGTACTTC
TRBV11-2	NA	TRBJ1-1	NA	CASSLVGPNTEAFF	TGTGCCAGCAGCTTAGTTGGGCCGAACACTGAAGCTTTCTTT
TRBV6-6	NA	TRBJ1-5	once	CASSYSGSGDQPQHF	TGTGCCAGCAGTTACTCTGGCTCAGGGGATCAGCCCCAGCATTTT
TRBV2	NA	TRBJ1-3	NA	CASSGPIRRDFGNTIYF	TGTGCCAGCAGTGGTCCCATAAGGCGGGACTTCGGAAACACCATATATTTT
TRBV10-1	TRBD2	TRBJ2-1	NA	CASSRGVNNEQFF	TGCGCCAGCTCCCGGGGGGTAAACAATGAGCAGTTCTTC
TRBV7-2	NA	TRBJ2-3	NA	CASSARRGLVTDTQYF	TGTGCCAGCAGCGCGCGGCGGGGGCTGGTCACAGATACGCAGTATTTT
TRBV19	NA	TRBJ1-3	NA	CASGQVNSGNTIYF	TGTGCCAGTGGGCAGGTGAACTCTGGAAACACCATATATTTT
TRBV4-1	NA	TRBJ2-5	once	CASSQDLGTQYF	TGCGCCAGCAGCCAAGATCTCGGGACCCAGTACTTC
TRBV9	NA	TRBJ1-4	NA	CASSLEGSVELFF	TGTGCCAGCAGCCTGGAGGGAAGCGTGGAACTGTTTTTT
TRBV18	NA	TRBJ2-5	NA	CASSPLGETQYF	TGTGCCAGCTCACCTTTGGGCGAGACCCAGTACTTC
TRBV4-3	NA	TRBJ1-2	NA	CASSQEGGDGYTF	TGCGCCAGCAGCCAAGAAGGGGGGGATGGCTACACCTTC
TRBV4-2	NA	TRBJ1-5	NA	CASSQATVGGSQPQHF	TGTGCCAGCAGCCAAGCAACGGTGGGAGGGAGTCAGCCCCAGCATTTT
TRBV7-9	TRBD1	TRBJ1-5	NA	CASSTGGSNQPQHF	TGTGCCAGCAGCACAGGGGGGAGCAATCAGCCCCAGCATTTT
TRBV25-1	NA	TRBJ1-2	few	CASSLRGDGYTF	TGTGCCAGCAGTCTTCGGGGAGATGGCTACACCTTC
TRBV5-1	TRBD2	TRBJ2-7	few	CASSLSQRGSSYEQYF	TGCGCCAGCAGCTTGAGCCAGCGGGGGAGCTCCTACGAGCAGTACTTC
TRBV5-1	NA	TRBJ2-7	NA	CASSLEPLTALNSYEQYF	TGCGCCAGCAGCTTGGAACCTTTAACAGCACTTAATTCCTACGAGCAGTACTTC
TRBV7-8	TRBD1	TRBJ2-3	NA	CASSFGDRRRTDTQYF	TGTGCCAGCAGCTTCGGGGACAGGCGACGCACAGATACGCAGTATTTT
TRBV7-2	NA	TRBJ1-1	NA	CASSHPNTEAFF	TGTGCCAGCAGCCATCCGAACACTGAAGCTTTCTTT
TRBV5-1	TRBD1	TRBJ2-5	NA	CASSSTGTGWQETQYF	TGCGCCAGCAGCTCGACCGGGACAGGGTGGCAAGAGACCCAGTACTTC
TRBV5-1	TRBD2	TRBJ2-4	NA	CASSLNPSTSGGVNIQYF	TGCGCCAGCAGCTTGAATCCCTCAACTAGCGGGGGTGTAAACATTCAGTACTTC
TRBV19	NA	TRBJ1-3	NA	CASSAGRGGSAFGNTIYF	TGTGCCAGTAGTGCCGGGCGAGGGGGATCCGCATTTGGAAACACCATATATTTT
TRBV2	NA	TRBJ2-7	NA	CASSSTRGEQYF	TGTGCCAGCAGTTCGACTAGGGGCGAGCAGTACTTC
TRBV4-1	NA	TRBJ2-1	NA	CASSQPRRGPYNEQFF	TGCGCCAGCAGCCAACCCCGGAGGGGGCCTTACAATGAGCAGTTCTTC
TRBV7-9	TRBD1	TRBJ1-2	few	CASSHGQGGYGYTF	TGTGCCAGCAGCCACGGACAGGGAGGCTATGGCTACACCTTC
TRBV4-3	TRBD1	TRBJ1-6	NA	CASSARQGWNSPLHF	TGCGCCAGCAGCGCCCGACAGGGCTGGAATTCACCCCTCCACTTT
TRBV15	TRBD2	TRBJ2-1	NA	CATSRPGARGWNEQFF	TGTGCCACCAGCAGACCTGGGGCGCGGGGGTGGAATGAGCAGTTCTTC
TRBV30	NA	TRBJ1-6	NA	CAWKWTVLNSPLHF	TGTGCCTGGAAATGGACAGTGCTAAATTCACCCCTCCACTTT
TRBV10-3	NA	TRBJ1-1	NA	CAISDRGEHTEAFF	TGTGCCATCAGTGATCGGGGGGAACACACTGAAGCTTTCTTT
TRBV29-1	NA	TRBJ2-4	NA	CSVAGQRLAKNIQYF	TGCAGCGTTGCCGGACAGAGACTAGCCAAAAACATTCAGTACTTC
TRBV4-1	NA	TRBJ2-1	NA	CASSQETTFDEQFF	TGCGCCAGCAGCCAAGAGACAACTTTTGATGAGCAGTTCTTC
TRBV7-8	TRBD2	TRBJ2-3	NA	CASSLSFRTSGSTDTQYF	TGTGCCAGCAGCTTATCTTTTAGGACTAGCGGTAGCACAGATACGCAGTATTTT
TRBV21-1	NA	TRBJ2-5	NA	CASSIFKAGAETQYF	TGTGCCAGCAGCATATTCAAAGCAGGGGCTGAGACCCAGTACTTC
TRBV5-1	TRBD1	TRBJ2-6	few	CASSPRTGSSGANVLTF	TGCGCCAGCAGCCCACGGACAGGAAGCTCTGGGGCCAACGTCCTGACTTTC
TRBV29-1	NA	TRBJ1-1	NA	CSVVPGGNTEAFF	TGCAGCGTAGTCCCCGGGGGGAACACTGAAGCTTTCTTT
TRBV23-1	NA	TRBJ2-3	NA	CASSLGQTTDTQYF	TGCGCCAGCAGTCTAGGACAGACAACAGATACGCAGTATTTT
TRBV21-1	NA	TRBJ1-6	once	CASSTLQGRGSPLHF	TGTGCCAGCAGCACCCTGCAAGGTAGGGGTTCACCCCTCCACTTT
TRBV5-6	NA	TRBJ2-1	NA	CASSLGGGGSYNEQFF	TGTGCCAGCAGCCTGGGGGGCGGGGGCTCCTACAATGAGCAGTTCTTC
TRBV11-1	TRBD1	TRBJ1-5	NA	CASSLDGQGGQPQHF	TGTGCCAGCAGCTTAGACGGACAGGGGGGTCAGCCCCAGCATTTT
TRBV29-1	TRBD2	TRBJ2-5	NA	CSAGRAGGETQYF	TGCAGCGCCGGACGTGCCGGGGGGGAGACCCAGTACTTC
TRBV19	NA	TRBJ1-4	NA	CASSIPSGGPYEKLFF	TGTGCCAGTAGTATCCCCTCCGGGGGTCCGTATGAAAAACTGTTTTTT
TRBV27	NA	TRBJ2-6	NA	CASSFGSLAGANVLTF	TGTGCCAGCAGTTTCGGCTCTCTAGCTGGGGCCAACGTCCTGACTTTC
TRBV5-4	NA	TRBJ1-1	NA	CASSFTVDTEAFF	TGTGCCAGCAGCTTTACCGTAGACACTGAAGCTTTCTTT
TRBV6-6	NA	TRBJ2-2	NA	CASSYFGLGDTGELFF	TGTGCCAGCAGTTACTTTGGATTAGGGGACACCGGGGAGCTGTTTTTT